Below are 5 T cell receptor beta chains sequenced from a single sample in a study of blood T cell repertoires in COVID-19. The protocol was immunoSEQ multiplex PCR, while the TCRdb copy is restricted to in-frame clones and leaves out a portion. Of 300,000 or so clones in the sample, under 90% were seen once. The sample consisted of peripheral blood. The receptors were gathered from a woman aged 25-40 years with COVID-19, enrolled during active disease.

The chain is built from TRBV6-1 and TRBJ1-5; D gene ambiguous. CDR1 and CDR2 (germline): MNHNS, SASEGT. The CDR3 runs 15 residues. The V gene lost 3 bases and the J gene lost 0 bases, with 9 bases spanning the gap. The CDR3 DNA sequence: TGTGCCAGCAGTGAGTCAGGTCATAGCAATCAGCCCCAGCATTTT. Residues: CASSESGHSNQPQHF.

The chain couples TRBV7-9 to TRBJ2-1, with D possibly TRBD2 on 5 matching bases. The CDR3 is 12 residues long. Germline V gives CDR1 SEHNR, CDR2 FQNEAQ (reference sequence). V was cut by 5 bases and J by 9 bases, with 11 bases left in between. CDR3 loop: CASSTLGVEQFF. The CDR3 DNA reads as TGTGCCAGCAGCACCCTCGGGGTTGAGCAGTTCTTC.

This chain joins TRBV10-3 and TRBJ2-5; 7 bases fit TRBD2. V dropped 11 bases and J dropped 2; count of bases not matched to a gene: 8. In germline, CDR1 is ENHRY, CDR2 SYGVKD. The CDR3 runs to 13 residues. This CDR3 reads CALREAGQETQYF. CDR3 nucleotides: TGTGCCCTCCGGGAGGCAGGTCAAGAGACCCAGTACTTC.

Only one count was recorded for this clone. This chain links TRBV5-5 with TRBJ1-1; 9 bases are a match to TRBD1. The V gene's germline CDR1 is SGHKS and CDR2 YYEKEE (reference sequence). The CDR3 is made up of 16 amino acids. The trim removed 3 bases at V and 1 base at J, leaving 7 bases unmatched. CDR3 in DNA: TGTGCCAGCAGCTCCTATCTGGGACAGGGGAACACTGAAGCTTTCTTT. This gives the protein CASSSYLGQGNTEAFF.

The genes are TRBV11-2 and TRBJ1-2; tentative D call: TRBD1 (5 bases). Trimming stripped 3 bases from V and 5 bases from J, with 10 bases between. CDR3 length: 13 amino acids. Germline V CDR1 and CDR2: SGHAT, FQNNGV. The CDR3 coding sequence is TGTGCCAGCAGCTTTTCTCAGGGATATGGCTACACCTTC. Translated, it gives CASSFSQGYGYTF.